This TCR beta chain was profiled in a study of shared clonotypes between healthy human individuals. This CDR3 spans 13 amino acids. Germline V gene lookup returns CDR1 GTSNPN and CDR2 SVGIG (reference sequence). The V end was cut by 6 bases, the J end by 11 bases, with 20 bases between. Among the donors, all were Caucasian adults who lived in Nashville, Tennessee. Per the original data handling: ImmunoSEQ output lacked quality scores and full-length reads, limiting matched filtering. The protocol was immunoSEQ multiplex PCR, while the TCRdb copy is restricted to in-frame clones and leaves out a portion. That table gives V, J and clone size, and the DNA gave D and trimming. The sample has about 490,000 clones, about 79% seen once. This clone showed up many times. At the DNA level, this CDR3 is encoded by other sequences in the same sample as well.

The sample consisted of PBMCs. This chain joins TRBV30 and TRBJ1-5; D might be TRBD1 (6 bases). The clonotype was recovered from a woman between 35 and 50 years old in good health. Some clones in this sample may be carry-over from other donors' samples. This chain's CDR3 is CACEDSGRGAQHF. The CDR3 DNA follows: TGTGCCTGCGAGGACAGCGGGCGGGGAGCCCAGCATTTT.